Presented here are 20 T cell receptor beta chains from one specimen sequenced in a study of T cells after yellow fever vaccination. TCRdb ran MiXCR on the 5' RACE reads and lists one entry per CDR3 protein. The sample carries 400,000 to 650,000 distinct CDR3 sequences, roughly a fifth recorded once. Material: PBMCs, obtained less than 25 days after the first yellow fever vaccination. These receptors all come from a man aged 18 to 30 who received the YFV17D yellow fever vaccine.

There are a few counts of this clonotype. V and J are TRBV28 and TRBJ2-7, with 16 bases aligning to TRBD2. After removal of 5 bases from V and 6 bases from J, the junction contained 10 bases not matched to a gene. The CDR3 loop spans 17 amino acids. Per the germline V gene, CDR1 is MDHEN and CDR2 is SYDVKM. CDR3 amino acids: CASSPNPGLAGGPEQYV. DNA for the CDR3: TGTGCCAGCAGTCCCAATCCGGGACTAGCGGGGGGGCCCGAGCAGTACGTC.

Only a few counts were recorded for this clonotype. The gene calls are TRBV12-3 or TRBV12-4 and TRBJ2-3, with 15 bases matching TRBD2. After removal of 6 bases from V and 6 bases from J, the junction contained 4 bases not matched to a gene. The CDR3 length is 15 residues. The CDR3 is CASSGLAGGLDTQYF. The CDR3 coding sequence is TGTGCCAGCAGCGGACTAGCGGGGGGGCTTGATACGCAGTATTTT.

The chain joins TRBV2 to TRBJ1-5; D ambiguous. Germline CDR1 and CDR2: SNHLY and FYNNEI. The CDR3 has 15 amino acids. The germline V and J ends were trimmed by 7 bases and 4 bases, with 17 bases remaining between them. In nucleotides, the CDR3 is TGTGCCAGCAAAACACAGCCCAGTAGGAATCAGCCCCAGCATTTT. Translating gives CASKTQPSRNQPQHF.

V is TRBV20-1 and J is TRBJ2-3; 10 positions agree with TRBD2. With V trimmed by 3 bases and J by 3 bases, 3 bases remained unmatched. Germline lookup yields CDR1 DFQATT and CDR2 SNEGSKA (reference sequence). The CDR3 runs 14 residues. The CDR3 DNA reads as TGCAGTGCTAGGAGCGGGGGGGCAACAGATACGCAGTATTTT. Translation: CSARSGGATDTQYF.

This clonotype was seen only a few times. The chain recombines TRBV19 with TRBJ2-3; D might be TRBD2 (7 bases). Germline V lookup: CDR1 LNHDA, CDR2 SQIVND (reference sequence). This CDR3 contains 14 residues. V was clipped by 6 bases and J by 4 bases, with 14 bases between them. CDR3 nucleotides: TGTGCCAGTAGGCTCGGGGGGCGCGCAGATACGCAGTATTTT. It codes for CASRLGGRADTQYF. Together with reference TRBV19 and TRBJ2-3, the CDR3 gives the full variable domain: DGGITQSPKYLFRKEGQNVTLSCEQNLNHDAMYWYRQDPGQGLRLIYYSQIVNDFQKGDIAEGYSVSREKKESFPLTVTSAQKNPTAFYLCASRLGGRADTQYFGPGTRLTVL.

This clonotype was observed a few times. The chain links TRBV7-9 to TRBJ2-1, with a possible D match to TRBD2 (6 bases). The germline V gene encodes CDR1 SEHNR and CDR2 FQNEAQ (reference sequence). The CDR3 length is 15 residues. Between the trimmed V and J ends, which lost 4 bases and 2 bases, there was a span of 12 bases. The CDR3 nucleotides are TGTGCCAGCAGCTACGGGGGTAGCACCTACAATGAGCAGTTCTTC. This encodes CASSYGGSTYNEQFF. Variable domain in full (rest from reference TRBV7-9 and TRBJ2-1): DTGVSQNPRHKITKRGQNVTFRCDPISEHNRLYWYRQTLGQGPEFLTYFQNEAQLEKSRLLSDRFSAERPKGSFSTLEIQRTEQGDSAMYLCASSYGGSTYNEQFFGPGTRLTVL.

V is TRBV28 and J is TRBJ1-4; the match to TRBD1 covers 7 bases. Germline CDR1 and CDR2: MDHEN and SYDVKM. The V and J ends lost 6 bases and 7 bases, in that order; junction bases with no gene match: 5. The CDR3 is 13 amino acids. In DNA form, the CDR3 reads TGTGCCAGCAGGACAGGGAGGCGTGAAAAACTGTTTTTT. Protein sequence: CASRTGRREKLFF.

The genes are TRBV20-1 and TRBJ1-4, with 7 positions matching TRBD1. CDR1 DFQATT and CDR2 SNEGSKA come from the germline V gene (reference sequence). The trim removed 5 bases at V and 4 bases at J, leaving 10 bases unmatched. This CDR3 has 15 amino acids. As DNA, the CDR3 is TGCAGTGCTTCACAAATCAGGGGGGGTAATGAAAAACTGTTTTTT. This encodes CSASQIRGGNEKLFF.

V gene TRBV6-1 combines with J gene TRBJ1-2; D uncertain. The CDR3 has 13 residues. The V end was cut by 6 bases, the J end by 8 bases, with 16 bases between. CDR1 and CDR2 from the germline V gene are MNHNS and SASEGT. The CDR3 spells CASSSPGGRGYTF. In DNA form, the CDR3 reads TGTGCCAGCAGCTCCCCTGGAGGACGCGGCTACACCTTC.

In its sample, this clonotype was seen a few times. The chain has TRBV7-2 and TRBJ1-2; perhaps TRBD1 as D (6 bases). V lost 3 bases and J 8 bases, leaving 22 bases between the germline ends. The germline V gene encodes CDR1 SGHTA and CDR2 FQGNSA. The CDR3 has 16 residues. In DNA, the CDR3 is TGTGCCAGCAGCTTTTCGTACTCCCCAGGGGCGGGAGGCTACACCTTC. It yields the protein CASSFSYSPGAGGYTF.

There are a few counts of this clonotype. The chain carries TRBV29-1 and TRBJ2-3; 10 bases are shared with TRBD1. The CDR3 totals 16 residues. Germline assignment: CDR1 SQVTM and CDR2 ANQGSEA. The V segment lost 0 bases and the J segment 6 bases; nucleotides outside the gene matches: 9. CDR3 bases: TGCAGCGTTGAAGATTCTCGACAGGGGGCTGGGGATACGCAGTATTTT. Residues: CSVEDSRQGAGDTQYF.

The chain recombines TRBV5-1 with TRBJ1-2; 10 bases fit TRBD1. The germline gives CDR1 SGHRS, CDR2 YFSETQ. Unmatched junction bases numbered 9, after V lost 3 bases and J lost 4 bases. The CDR3 consists of 16 residues. This CDR3 reads CASSWTGTGVGYGYTF. CDR3 sequence (DNA): TGCGCCAGCAGCTGGACCGGGACAGGGGTTGGCTATGGCTACACCTTC.

A few counts support this clonotype. The chain combines TRBV7-2 with TRBJ1-6; maybe TRBD1 (5 bases). There are 13 residues in the CDR3. With 5 bases removed from V and 7 bases from J, the gap between germline ends came to 9 bases. Germline CDR1 is SGHTA and CDR2 is FQGNSA. The CDR3 sequence: CASSLPGNSPLHF. CDR3 sequence (DNA): TGTGCCAGCAGCCTTCCAGGGAATTCACCCCTCCACTTT.

This chain joins TRBV20-1 and TRBJ2-4; maybe TRBD1 (5 bases). V was trimmed by 0 bases and J by 7 bases, leaving 13 bases between them. From germline, CDR1 is DFQATT and CDR2 SNEGSKA (reference sequence). This CDR3 is built from 14 residues. This CDR3 is CSAREVRVGNIQYF. CDR3 DNA sequence: TGCAGTGCTAGAGAGGTCAGGGTAGGGAACATTCAGTACTTC.

This clonotype was counted between two and nine times. This chain connects TRBV7-9 to TRBJ2-1, with 8 bases that match TRBD2. CDR1 and CDR2 from the germline V gene are SEHNR and FQNEAQ (reference sequence). Trimming took 5 bases from V and 8 from J; bases not matched to a gene: 20. The length of the CDR3 is 18 residues. The CDR3 sequence: CASSPGLRGLAGRDEQFF. CDR3 bases: TGTGCCAGCAGCCCAGGGTTGCGTGGACTAGCTGGTCGGGATGAGCAGTTCTTC.

This clonotype appeared a few times. The chain joins TRBV5-1 to TRBJ1-4, with a tentative D call TRBD1 (6 bases). V lost 3 bases, J lost 0 bases, and 9 bases lay in between. The CDR3 totals 15 residues. The V gene's germline CDR1 is SGHRS and CDR2 YFSETQ. CDR3 nucleotides: TGCGCCAGCAGCTGGGACACCGCAACTAATGAAAAACTGTTTTTT. Amino acid sequence: CASSWDTATNEKLFF.

CDR3 protein: CASSLTGTWSPLHF. The CDR3 DNA is TGTGCCAGCAGCTTAACAGGGACTTGGTCACCCCTCCACTTT. This chain uses TRBV7-2 with TRBJ1-6, with D possibly TRBD1 on 6 matching bases. This CDR3 is built from 14 residues. The germline CDR1 and CDR2 sequences are SGHTA and FQGNSA. Trimming cost V 2 bases and J 10 bases, with 12 bases left between them.

In this sample, this clonotype turned up a few times. Here the CDR3 reads CASSGGSSGPETQYF. As DNA, the CDR3 is TGTGCCAGCAGCGGAGGGTCCAGCGGCCCCGAGACCCAGTACTTC. V usage is TRBV7-2 and J usage is TRBJ2-5; D possibly corresponds to TRBD2 (6 bases). Germline V lookup: CDR1 SGHTA, CDR2 FQGNSA. V was shortened by 5 bases and J by 5 bases, with 18 bases between the two germline ends. This CDR3 region has 15 residues.

The V call is TRBV10-3, the J call TRBJ2-7, with D possibly matching TRBD1 (6 bases). This CDR3 contains 14 residues. Germline V gives CDR1 ENHRY, CDR2 SYGVKD. V shed 10 bases and J shed 6 bases, with 22 bases lying between them. In nucleotides, the CDR3 is TGTGCCAGCAAAAACCGGACAGAGTCTAGCGAGCAGTACTTC. This encodes CASKNRTESSEQYF.

The V and J genes are TRBV12-3 or TRBV12-4 and TRBJ1-5, with D unresolved. The V and J ends lost 5 bases and 4 bases respectively, with 9 bases between them. CDR3 length: 13 amino acids. The CDR3 spells CASSLIANQPQHF. DNA of the CDR3: TGTGCCAGCAGTCTGATTGCAAATCAGCCCCAGCATTTT.